This T cell receptor beta chain was identified in a study of T-cell reconstitution after alpha-beta-depleted transplantation in children. Study-level points and caveats: The origin of alpha-beta T cells about two months after transplant was reportedly several hundred expanded graft clones.

V was pared by 4 bases and J by 4 bases, with 6 bases of the junction left unmatched. CDR1 is SGDLS, CDR2 YYNGEE, per germline. The CDR3 is 15 residues long. This clonotype was detected many times. Its antigen is still unknown. Molecular barcoding with unique molecular identifiers was used for the TCRbeta library. From the PCR reads, TCRdb called clonotypes with MiXCR, one entry per CDR3 protein. The data show just under 250,000 distinct CDR3 sequences, roughly 24% seen once. The input for sequencing was PBMCs, taken before TCRalphabeta/CD19-depleted stem cell transplant. The TCR originated in a girl aged 2 to 10 with Fanconi anemia, due to receive a stem cell transplant. The chain has TRBV9 and TRBJ2-1; 9 positions agree with TRBD2. Written as DNA, the CDR3 is TGTGCCAGCAGCCCGACTAGCGGTGAATACAATGAGCAGTTCTTC. Protein sequence: CASSPTSGEYNEQFF.